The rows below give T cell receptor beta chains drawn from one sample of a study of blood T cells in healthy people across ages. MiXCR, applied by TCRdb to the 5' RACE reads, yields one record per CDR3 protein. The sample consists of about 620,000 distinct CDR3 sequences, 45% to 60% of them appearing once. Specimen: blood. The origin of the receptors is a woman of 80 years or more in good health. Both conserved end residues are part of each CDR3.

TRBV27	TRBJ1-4	CASNDRGPNEKLFF
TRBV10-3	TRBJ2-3	CAILDRDTVTDTQYF
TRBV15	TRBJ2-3	CATARGASGSTDTQYF
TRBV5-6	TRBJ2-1	CASNLGNSYNEQFF
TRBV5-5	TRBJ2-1	CASSSSWEQFF
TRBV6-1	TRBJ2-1	CASSVRDYLLNEQFF
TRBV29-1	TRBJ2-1	CSVRNRGRSYNEQFF
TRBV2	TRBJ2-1	CASRGGRTSGNEQFF
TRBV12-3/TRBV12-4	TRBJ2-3	CASSFAGGTDTQYF
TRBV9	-	CASSPPTRYYEQYF
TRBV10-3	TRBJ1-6	CAISQQGTSYNSPLHF
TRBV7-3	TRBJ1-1	CASSLFEAGGNTEAFF
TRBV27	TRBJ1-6	CASSSGAGNSPLHF
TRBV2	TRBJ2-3	CASSGGQGEIADTQYF
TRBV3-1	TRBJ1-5	CASSLSGWNQPQHF
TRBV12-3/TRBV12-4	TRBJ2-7	CASSFSGTVEQYF
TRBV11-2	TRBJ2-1	CASSWAVGVNEQFF
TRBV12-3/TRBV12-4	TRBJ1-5	CASQVGVQPQHF
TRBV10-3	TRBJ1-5	CATRDREGQPQHF
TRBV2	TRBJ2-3	CASSLAGVPDTQYF
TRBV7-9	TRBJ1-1	CASSLIGEGEAFF
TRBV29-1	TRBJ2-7	CSALHPASYEQYF
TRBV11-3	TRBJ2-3	CASSAIATADTQYF
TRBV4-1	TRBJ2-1	CASSATTRAHSYNEQFF
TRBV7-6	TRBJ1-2	CASSLNAGYGYTF
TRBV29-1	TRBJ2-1	CSGRTADNEQFF
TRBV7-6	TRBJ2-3	CASSAGPESDTQYF
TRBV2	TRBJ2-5	CASYPAWTDDEQYF
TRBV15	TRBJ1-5	CATSRMGSQPQHF